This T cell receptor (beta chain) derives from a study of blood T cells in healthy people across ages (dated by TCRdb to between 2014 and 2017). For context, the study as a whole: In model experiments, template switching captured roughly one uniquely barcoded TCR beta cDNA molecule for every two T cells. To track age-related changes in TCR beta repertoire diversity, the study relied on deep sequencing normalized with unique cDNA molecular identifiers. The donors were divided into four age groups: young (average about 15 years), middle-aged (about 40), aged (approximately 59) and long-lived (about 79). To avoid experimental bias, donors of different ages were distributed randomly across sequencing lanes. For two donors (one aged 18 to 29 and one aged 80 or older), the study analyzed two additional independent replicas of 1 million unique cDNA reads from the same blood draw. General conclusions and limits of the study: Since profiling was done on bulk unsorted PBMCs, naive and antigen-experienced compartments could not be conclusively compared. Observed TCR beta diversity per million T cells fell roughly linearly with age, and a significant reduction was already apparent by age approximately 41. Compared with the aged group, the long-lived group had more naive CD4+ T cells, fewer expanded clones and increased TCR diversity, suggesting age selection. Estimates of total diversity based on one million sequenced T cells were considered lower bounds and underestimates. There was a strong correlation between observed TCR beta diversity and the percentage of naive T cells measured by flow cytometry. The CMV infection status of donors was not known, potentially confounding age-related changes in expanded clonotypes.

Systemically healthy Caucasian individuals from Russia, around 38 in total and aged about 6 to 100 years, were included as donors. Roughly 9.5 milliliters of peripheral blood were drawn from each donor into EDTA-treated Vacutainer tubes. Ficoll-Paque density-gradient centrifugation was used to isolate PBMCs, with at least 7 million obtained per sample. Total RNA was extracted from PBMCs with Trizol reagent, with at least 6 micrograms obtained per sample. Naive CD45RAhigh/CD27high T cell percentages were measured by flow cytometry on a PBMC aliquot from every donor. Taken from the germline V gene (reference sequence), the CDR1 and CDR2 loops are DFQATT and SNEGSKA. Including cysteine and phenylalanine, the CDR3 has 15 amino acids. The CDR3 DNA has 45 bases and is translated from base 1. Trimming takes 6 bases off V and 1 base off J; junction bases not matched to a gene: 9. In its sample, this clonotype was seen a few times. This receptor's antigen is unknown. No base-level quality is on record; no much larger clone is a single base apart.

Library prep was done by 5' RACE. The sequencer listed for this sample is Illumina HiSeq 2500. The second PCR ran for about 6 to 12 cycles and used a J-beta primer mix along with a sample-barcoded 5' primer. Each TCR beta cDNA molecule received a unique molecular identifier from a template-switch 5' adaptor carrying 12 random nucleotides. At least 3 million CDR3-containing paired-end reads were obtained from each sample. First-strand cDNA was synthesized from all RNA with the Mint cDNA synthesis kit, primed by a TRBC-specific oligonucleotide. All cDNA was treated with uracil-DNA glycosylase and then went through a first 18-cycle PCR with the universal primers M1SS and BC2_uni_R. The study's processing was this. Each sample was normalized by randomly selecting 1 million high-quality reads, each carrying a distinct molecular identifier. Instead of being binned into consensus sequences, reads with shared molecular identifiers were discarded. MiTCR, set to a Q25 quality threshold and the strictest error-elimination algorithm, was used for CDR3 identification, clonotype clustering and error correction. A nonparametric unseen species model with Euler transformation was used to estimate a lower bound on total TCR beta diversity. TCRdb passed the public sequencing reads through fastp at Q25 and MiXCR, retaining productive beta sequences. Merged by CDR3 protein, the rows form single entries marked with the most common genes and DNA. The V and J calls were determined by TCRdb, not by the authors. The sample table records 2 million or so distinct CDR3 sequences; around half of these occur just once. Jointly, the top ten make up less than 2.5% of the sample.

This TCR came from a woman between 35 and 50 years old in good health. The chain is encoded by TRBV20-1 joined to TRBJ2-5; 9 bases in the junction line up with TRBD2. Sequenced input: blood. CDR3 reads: CSATLAGELQETQYF. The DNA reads TGCAGTGCAACCTTAGCGGGGGAGCTCCAAGAGACCCAGTACTTC.